The 32 T cell receptor beta chains reported below all come from one sample, sequenced in a study of neoadjuvant anti-PD-1 for oral cavity cancer. Time point: after neoadjuvant nivolumab, at surgical resection. Assay: immunoSEQ multiplex PCR; the TCRdb copy retains only in-frame clones and omits some. The top ten clones hold approximately 5% of a sample with about 39,000 clones, 77% of them seen once. Sample: PBMCs, taken after nivolumab (anti-PD-1) treatment. These receptors were collected from a person aged 35-79 years with oral cavity squamous cell carcinoma.

The chain is built from TRBV7-7 and TRBJ2-1, with D uncertain. This CDR3 is 13 amino acids long. Germline CDR1 is SSHAT and CDR2 is FNYEAQ (reference sequence). The ends were cut back, 2 bases at V and 7 bases at J, with 9 bases in the middle. CDR3 in DNA: TGTGCCAGCAGCTTATATAGGGAAAATGAGCAGTTCTTC. It is translated as CASSLYRENEQFF.

The CDR3 nucleotides are TGCGCCAGCAGCTTGGAGGGGGCTAGCGGTTCCGAGCAGTACTTC. It specifies CASSLEGASGSEQYF. The V gene is TRBV5-1, the J gene TRBJ2-7; perhaps D is TRBD1 or TRBD2 (7 bases each). The germline V and J ends were trimmed by 0 bases and 6 bases, with 16 bases remaining between them. CDR1 and CDR2 (germline): SGHRS, YFSETQ. CDR3 length: 15 amino acids.

The gene calls are TRBV6-5 and TRBJ2-3; no definite D call. Trimming pared 0 bases from V and 4 bases from J, leaving 8 bases between. The CDR3 spans 14 residues. Germline CDR1 is MNHEY and CDR2 is SVGAGI. The CDR3 sequence is CASSYSPVSDTQYF. The CDR3 DNA reads TGTGCCAGCAGTTACTCGCCAGTATCAGATACGCAGTATTTT.

The chain links TRBV25-1 to TRBJ2-3; D uncertain. In germline, CDR1 is MGHDK, CDR2 SYGVNS. This CDR3 is built from 16 residues. V lost 3 bases and J 0 bases, leaving 13 bases between the germline ends. The CDR3 DNA reads TGTGCCAGCAGTGAGTCCGGTCGTCGGAGCACAGATACGCAGTATTTT. This codes for CASSESGRRSTDTQYF.

Remarks on this clone: This same CDR3 is encoded by further DNA sequences in the sample. This chain links TRBV30 with TRBJ1-5; TRBD1 aligns across 7 bases. With V trimmed by 2 bases and J by 3 bases, 7 bases remained unmatched. Germline CDR1 reads GTSNPN; CDR2 reads SVGIG (reference sequence). This CDR3 spans 15 amino acids. CDR3 sequence reads: CAWSFPGQFNQPQHF. For the CDR3, the DNA is TGTGCCTGGAGTTTTCCGGGACAGTTCAATCAGCCCCAGCATTTT. Full variable domain (remainder filled in from reference TRBV30 and TRBJ1-5): SQTIHQWPATLVQPVGSPLSLECTVEGTSNPNLYWYRQAAGRGLQLLFYSVGIGQISSEVPQNLSASRPQDRQFILSSKKLLLSDSGFYLCAWSFPGQFNQPQHFGDGTRLSIL.

The sample holds one count of this clone. The V and J genes are TRBV30 and TRBJ1-1; D is possibly TRBD1 (5 bases). Germline CDR1 reads GTSNPN; CDR2 reads SVGIG (reference sequence). The CDR3 is made up of 13 amino acids. V lost 8 bases to trimming and J lost 5 bases, with 18 bases between them. CDR3 region: CALVSRGRTEAFF. The CDR3 nucleotides are TGTGCCCTCGTTTCGAGGGGTAGGACTGAAGCTTTCTTT. Together with reference TRBV30 and TRBJ1-1, the CDR3 gives the full variable domain: SQTIHQWPATLVQPVGSPLSLECTVEGTSNPNLYWYRQAAGRGLQLLFYSVGIGQISSEVPQNLSASRPQDRQFILSSKKLLLSDSGFYLCALVSRGRTEAFFGQGTRLTVV.

The CDR3 loop is CASSWGVNTGELFF. The CDR3 DNA is TGTGCCAGCAGCTGGGGAGTGAACACCGGGGAGCTGTTTTTT. The chain uses TRBV7-3 and TRBJ2-2, with D possibly being TRBD2 (5 bases). CDR3 size: 14 residues. Per germline, CDR1 SGHTA and CDR2 FQGTGA. Trimming stripped 4 bases from V and 1 base from J, with 7 bases between.

The chain has TRBV10-1 and TRBJ1-1; D may be TRBD1 (5 bases). The CDR3 is made up of 14 amino acids. Trimming took off 3 bases at V and 4 bases at J, with 12 bases between the two ends. CDR1 is WNHNN and CDR2 is SYGVQD in the germline V gene (reference sequence). The CDR3 sequence is CASSDGGTVTEAFF. CDR3 DNA: TGCGCCAGCAGTGACGGGGGTACGGTCACTGAAGCTTTCTTT.

In its sample, this clone was seen a few times. V usage is TRBV5-1 and J usage is TRBJ1-2, with 12 bases that match TRBD1. This CDR3 contains 16 residues. Germline lookup yields CDR1 SGHRS and CDR2 YFSETQ. Trimming took 4 bases from V and 7 from J; bases not matched to a gene: 11. The CDR3 region is CASSLTIGTGGSGYTF. CDR3 nucleotide sequence: TGCGCCAGCAGCCTAACTATCGGGACAGGGGGCTCTGGCTACACCTTC.

This rearrangement joins TRBV28 to TRBJ2-7; 12 bases line up with TRBD1. This CDR3 spans 13 amino acids. The V segment lost 6 bases and the J segment 4 bases; nucleotides outside the gene matches: 1. Germline lookup yields CDR1 MDHEN and CDR2 SYDVKM. This CDR3 reads CASRGQGAYEQYF. In DNA, the CDR3 is TGTGCCAGCAGGGGACAGGGGGCTTACGAGCAGTACTTC.

The rearrangement uses TRBV5-1 and TRBJ1-6; TRBD1 matches at 7 bases. The CDR3 spans 15 residues. Trimming cost V 2 bases and J 10 bases; bases outside gene matches: 9. The germline V gene encodes CDR1 SGHRS and CDR2 YFSETQ. For the CDR3, the DNA is TGCGCCAGCAGCTTCGGCCGACAGGGAGGCTCACCCCTCCACTTT. It yields the protein CASSFGRQGGSPLHF.

CDR3 DNA sequence: TGTGCCAGCAGTGCCTTTAATGAAAAACTGTTTTTT. This gives the protein CASSAFNEKLFF. The chain joins TRBV2 to TRBJ1-4; D not resolved. Germline assignment: CDR1 SNHLY and CDR2 FYNNEI. The germline V and J ends were trimmed by 4 bases and 4 bases, with 4 bases remaining between them. The CDR3 spans 12 residues. Using reference TRBV2 and TRBJ1-4 for the parts outside the CDR3, the full variable domain is EPEVTQTPSHQVTQMGQEVILRCVPISNHLYFYWYRQILGQKVEFLVSFYNNEISEKSEIFDDQFSVERPDGSNFTLKIRSTKLEDSAMYFCASSAFNEKLFFGSGTQLSVL.

V is TRBV6-1 and J is TRBJ1-6; no firm D call. Germline CDR1 and CDR2: MNHNS and SASEGT. CDR3 length: 14 residues. The V end was cut by 5 bases, the J end by 7 bases, with 12 bases between. The CDR3 loop reads CASSQAERNSPLHF. CDR3 nucleotides: TGTGCCAGCAGTCAGGCAGAGAGAAATTCACCCCTCCACTTT.

This chain connects TRBV25-1 to TRBJ2-4; 8 nucleotides agree with TRBD1. V trimming: 11 bases; J trimming: 5 bases; junction bases outside the gene matches: 8. CDR3 length: 13 residues. The germline CDR1 and CDR2 sequences are MGHDK and SYGVNS. The CDR3 DNA reads TGTGCCTCCTTGACGACAGGGGAAAACATTCAGTACTTC. It translates to CASLTTGENIQYF.

The chain carries TRBV28 and TRBJ1-5; D may be TRBD1 (5 bases). Between the trimmed V and J ends, which lost 5 bases and 1 base, there was a span of 15 bases. The CDR3 runs to 16 residues. Germline CDR1 MDHEN, CDR2 SYDVKM. CDR3: CASSPAGAGSNQPQHF. The CDR3 DNA reads TGTGCCAGCAGTCCCGCCGGGGCAGGGAGCAATCAGCCCCAGCATTTT.

The chain has TRBV2 and TRBJ1-1, with D possibly being TRBD1 (6 bases). The germline V and J ends were trimmed by 7 bases and 6 bases, with 18 bases remaining between them. In germline, CDR1 is SNHLY, CDR2 FYNNEI. The CDR3 loop spans 14 amino acids. This CDR3 reads CASTSRSGGAEAFF. The CDR3 DNA reads TGTGCCAGCACTTCCCGGAGCGGGGGCGCTGAAGCTTTCTTT. The whole variable domain, remainder taken from reference TRBV2 and TRBJ1-1, is EPEVTQTPSHQVTQMGQEVILRCVPISNHLYFYWYRQILGQKVEFLVSFYNNEISEKSEIFDDQFSVERPDGSNFTLKIRSTKLEDSAMYFCASTSRSGGAEAFFGQGTRLTVV.

The J gene is TRBJ1-1, the V gene TRBV27, with unresolved D. CDR1 and CDR2 from the germline V gene are MNHEY and SMNVEV (reference sequence). The CDR3 is made up of 15 amino acids. Trimming removed 6 bases at V and 4 bases at J, with 18 bases between. The CDR3 reads CASSTRRKSGTEAFF. Here the CDR3 DNA reads TGTGCCAGCAGCACCAGACGGAAGAGTGGCACTGAAGCTTTCTTT.

The chain combines TRBV7-7 with TRBJ2-3; 7 bases match TRBD1. The CDR3 extends over 13 amino acids. The germline V gene has CDR1 SSHAT and CDR2 FNYEAQ (reference sequence). V shed 1 base, J shed 6 bases, and the junction held 1 base outside the gene matches. For the CDR3, the DNA is TGTGCCAGCAGCTTAGGCAGGGGGGATACGCAGTATTTT. Its protein product is CASSLGRGDTQYF. Filled out from reference TRBV7-7 and TRBJ2-3, the complete variable domain reads GAGVSQSPRYKVTKRGQDVTLRCDPISSHATLYWYQQALGQGPEFLTYFNYEAQPDKSGLPSDRFSAERPEGSISTLTIQRTEQRDSAMYRCASSLGRGDTQYFGPGTRLTVL.

The chain couples TRBV5-6 to TRBJ1-1; TRBD1 matches 7 bases. The CDR3 covers 15 residues. Trimming took 3 bases from V and 0 from J; bases not matched to a gene: 5. Looked up from germline, CDR1 is SGHDT and CDR2 is YYEEEE. CDR3 sequence reads: CASSWGQLMNTEAFF. CDR3 bases: TGTGCCAGCAGCTGGGGACAGTTAATGAACACTGAAGCTTTCTTT.

Only a few counts were recorded for this clone. The chain links TRBV13 to TRBJ1-6; 9 bases align to TRBD1. In germline, CDR1 is PRHDT, CDR2 FYEKMQ (reference sequence). This CDR3 contains 17 residues. V was pared by 4 bases and J by 7 bases, with 11 bases of the junction left unmatched. CDR3 nucleotides: TGTGCCAGCAGCTCGCTAAGACAGGGGGTTTACAATTCACCCCTCCACTTT. Protein product: CASSSLRQGVYNSPLHF.

This clone has more than one count but fewer than ten. The V call is TRBV5-6, the J call TRBJ1-1; TRBD1 agrees at 12 bases. J gave up 3 bases and V 5 bases, and 8 bases lay outside the gene matches. The germline gives CDR1 SGHDT, CDR2 YYEEEE. The length of the CDR3 is 16 residues. The CDR3 nucleotides are TGTGCCAGCAGTCTCGGGACAGGGGGCTTTGACACTGAAGCTTTCTTT. Translation: CASSLGTGGFDTEAFF.

By its share, this clone is medium-sized (0.01 to 0.1%). The chain carries TRBV27 and TRBJ1-5, with D possibly matching TRBD1 (5 bases). This CDR3 has 17 amino acids. Germline CDR1 is MNHEY and CDR2 is SMNVEV (reference sequence). V was trimmed by 5 bases and J by 0 bases, leaving 17 bases between them. CDR3: CASSASPGRNSNQPQHF. The CDR3 coding sequence is TGTGCCAGCAGTGCCTCCCCGGGACGGAATAGCAATCAGCCCCAGCATTTT.

The genes are TRBV27 and TRBJ2-3; D is unresolved. Germline assignment: CDR1 MNHEY and CDR2 SMNVEV (reference sequence). The V end was cut by 2 bases, the J end by 5 bases, with 14 bases between. The CDR3 covers 15 residues. CDR3 sequence (DNA): TGTGCCAGCAGTTTAGCGGTTTCATCGCAAGATACGCAGTATTTT. Translating it yields CASSLAVSSQDTQYF.

The V and J genes are TRBV5-4 and TRBJ1-3; D is unclear. V was clipped by 10 bases and J by 2 bases, with 16 bases between them. CDR1 is SGHNT and CDR2 is YYREEE in the germline V gene (reference sequence). This CDR3 has 14 amino acids. In DNA, the CDR3 is TGTGCCGTACGACGGGAGCCCGCTGGAAACACCATATATTTT. Residues: CAVRREPAGNTIYF.

V usage is TRBV5-1 and J usage is TRBJ2-1; weak D call: TRBD1 (7 bases). The CDR3 extends over 15 amino acids. Between the trimmed V and J ends, which lost 4 bases and 6 bases, there was a span of 17 bases. Per germline, CDR1 SGHRS and CDR2 YFSETQ. The CDR3 DNA reads as TGCGCCAGCAGCCTAATGGCTCAGGGGGGCAATGAGCAGTTCTTC. Translated, it gives CASSLMAQGGNEQFF. The full variable domain, in which reference TRBV5-1 and TRBJ2-1 provide the parts outside the CDR3, is KAGVTQTPRYLIKTRGQQVTLSCSPISGHRSVSWYQQTPGQGLQFLFEYFSETQRNKGNFPGRFSGRQFSNSRSEMNVSTLELGDSALYLCASSLMAQGGNEQFFGPGTRLTVL.

This chain connects TRBV6-4 to TRBJ2-1; the match to TRBD1 covers 7 bases. The germline V gene has CDR1 MRHNA and CDR2 SNTAGT. The CDR3 sequence is 16 residues long. Trimming removed 4 bases from V and 0 bases from J; junction bases left unmatched: 6. The CDR3 nucleotides are TGTGCCAGCAGTGTACAGGGGCGAAGCTCCTACAATGAGCAGTTCTTC. Protein: CASSVQGRSSYNEQFF.

This clone came up once. This chain joins TRBV5-1 and TRBJ2-1; D is unclear. Germline CDR1 SGHRS, CDR2 YFSETQ. This CDR3 contains 12 residues. V was shortened by 0 bases and J by 13 bases, with 11 bases between the two germline ends. The CDR3 DNA follows: TGCGCCAGCAGCTTGGATTTTTCCAGCCAGTTCTTC. Amino acids: CASSLDFSSQFF. Filled out from reference TRBV5-1 and TRBJ2-1, the complete variable domain reads KAGVTQTPRYLIKTRGQQVTLSCSPISGHRSVSWYQQTPGQGLQFLFEYFSETQRNKGNFPGRFSGRQFSNSRSEMNVSTLELGDSALYLCASSLDFSSQFFGPGTRLTVL.

This clone was counted between two and nine times. The V call is TRBV19, the J call TRBJ2-1, with D possibly TRBD2 on 5 matching bases. The CDR3 runs to 13 residues. V was cut by 3 bases and J by 4 bases, with 7 bases left in between. The germline V gene encodes CDR1 LNHDA and CDR2 SQIVND (reference sequence). The CDR3 spells CASSIGGYNEQFF. CDR3 nucleotide sequence: TGTGCCAGTAGTATTGGCGGGTACAATGAGCAGTTCTTC. The full variable domain, its missing parts supplied by reference TRBV19 and TRBJ2-1, is DGGITQSPKYLFRKEGQNVTLSCEQNLNHDAMYWYRQDPGQGLRLIYYSQIVNDFQKGDIAEGYSVSREKKESFPLTVTSAQKNPTAFYLCASSIGGYNEQFFGPGTRLTVL.

The chain couples TRBV4-1 to TRBJ2-1; D call uncertain. This CDR3 is built from 16 residues. Germline-derived CDR1 and CDR2 are MGHRA and YSYEKL. V was pared by 5 bases and J by 4 bases, with 18 bases between. For the CDR3, the DNA is TGCGCCAGCAGCTCCCCACAGCCGGAGCTTTACAATGAGCAGTTCTTC. The encoded protein is CASSSPQPELYNEQFF.

This chain uses TRBV10-1 with TRBJ1-2, with D possibly matching TRBD1 (6 bases). The CDR3 runs 13 residues. Germline loops: CDR1 WNHNN, CDR2 SYGVQD (reference sequence). Trimming pared 0 bases from V and 7 bases from J, leaving 9 bases between. The CDR3 is CASSESRGRGYTF. The DNA of the CDR3 is TGCGCCAGCAGTGAGTCCAGGGGACGTGGCTACACCTTC.

The chain combines TRBV14 with TRBJ2-2; D may be TRBD1 (5 bases). CDR3 length equals 16 residues. Germline V gene sequence: CDR1 SGHDN, CDR2 FVKESK. Trimming removed 0 bases at V and 5 bases at J, with 13 bases between. Here the CDR3 reads CASSQDPGHPTGELFF. The CDR3 nucleotides read TGTGCCAGCAGCCAAGATCCAGGACACCCGACCGGGGAGCTGTTTTTT.

V and J are TRBV21-1 and TRBJ1-1. TRBV21-1 is assigned pseudogene status. The CDR3 runs to 14 residues. CDR3 region: CASSKGEGNTEAFF. The CDR3 nucleotides read TGTGCCAGCAGCAAAGGTGAGGGGAACACTGAAGCTTTCTTT.